A single sample gave rise to the 5 T cell receptor beta chains below, sequenced in a study of T cells in localized non-small cell lung cancer. Libraries were prepared by immunoSEQ multiplex PCR; TCRdb keeps only in-frame clonotypes and omits some of them. The sample consists of some 20,000 clones, about 80% of them appearing once. The sample consisted of peripheral blood, taken before any cancer treatment. The source is a man between 40 and 69 years old with stage I lung adenocarcinoma.

The V and J genes are TRBV29-1 and TRBJ2-5; D is ambiguous. V lost 4 bases to trimming and J lost 1 base, with 7 bases between them. Germline CDR1 SQVTM, CDR2 ANQGSEA. CDR3 length: 12 amino acids. The CDR3 DNA follows: TGCAGCGTTGGCCGGACCCAAGAGACCCAGTACTTC. It is translated as CSVGRTQETQYF.

This rearrangement joins TRBV6-5 to TRBJ2-6; D remains unclear. V was cut by 2 bases and J by 2 bases, with 7 bases left in between. Germline CDR1 is MNHEY and CDR2 is SVGAGI. CDR3 length: 15 residues. The CDR3 DNA reads TGTGCCAGCAGTTACCTCCCTCCTGGGGCCAACGTCCTGACTTTC. This sequence encodes CASSYLPPGANVLTF.

This clone occurred a few times. The chain couples TRBV30 to TRBJ1-1; D gene ambiguous. Trimming took 2 bases from V and 3 from J, leaving 10 bases between them. The CDR3 extends over 13 amino acids. The germline CDR1 and CDR2 sequences are GTSNPN and SVGIG (reference sequence). DNA of the CDR3: TGTGCCTGGAGTCCCACAATGGACACTGAAGCTTTCTTT. This sequence encodes CAWSPTMDTEAFF.

In nucleotides, the CDR3 is TGTGCCAGCAGCGTAGGGGCCGCAAATGAGCAGTTCTTC. This sequence encodes CASSVGAANEQFF. This sequence joins TRBV9 and TRBJ2-1; no clear D gene. The length of the CDR3 is 13 residues. Trimming took off 0 bases at V and 7 bases at J, with 8 bases between the two ends. Per germline, CDR1 SGDLS and CDR2 YYNGEE.

The gene calls are TRBV19 and TRBJ2-5; no definite D call. The J call may not be correct, given that the DNA end is closer to TRBJ2-7. The CDR3 sequence is 14 residues long. Germline V gene sequence: CDR1 LNHDA, CDR2 SQIVND (reference sequence). The CDR3 loop is CASSIDLWNYEQYF. The CDR3 region has the DNA TGTGCCAGTAGTATAGATTTATGGAACTACGAGCAGTACTTC.